Sequencing of this TCR beta chain was carried out in a study of cytomegalovirus exposure and HLA in healthy donors. This PCR relied on a set of 60 Vbeta primers and 13 Jbeta primers. Assay: immunoSEQ multiplex PCR; the TCRdb copy retains only in-frame clones and omits some. The profile shows about 130,000 clones, more than 65% of them singletons. This clone has a handful of counts. The source is a man aged 45-65 years in good health and CMV-seronegative. The specimen sequenced was PBMCs.

CDR3 in DNA: TGCAGCGGGGCCTACAGGGGGAGCTACGAGCAGTACTTC. Its protein is CSGAYRGSYEQYF. The chain combines TRBV29-1 with TRBJ2-5; 8 positions match TRBD1. The end of the DNA fits TRBJ2-7 better, so the J call may be wrong. CDR1 SQVTM and CDR2 ANQGSEA come from the germline V gene. The CDR3 is 13 residues long.